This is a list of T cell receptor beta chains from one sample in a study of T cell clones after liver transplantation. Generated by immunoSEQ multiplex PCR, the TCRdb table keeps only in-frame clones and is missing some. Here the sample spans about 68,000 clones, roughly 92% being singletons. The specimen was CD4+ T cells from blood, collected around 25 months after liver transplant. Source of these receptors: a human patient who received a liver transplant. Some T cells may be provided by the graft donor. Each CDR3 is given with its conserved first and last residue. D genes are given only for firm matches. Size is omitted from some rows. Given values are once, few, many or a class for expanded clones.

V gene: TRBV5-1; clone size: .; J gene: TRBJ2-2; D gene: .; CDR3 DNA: TGCGCCAGCAGACTCGACACTTCCAACACCGGGGAGCTGTTTTTT; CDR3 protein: CASRLDTSNTGELFF
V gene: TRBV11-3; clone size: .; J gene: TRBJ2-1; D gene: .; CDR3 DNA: TGTGCCAGCAGCTTAATGAGCGGGTCAGACAATGAGCAGTTCTTC; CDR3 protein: CASSLMSGSDNEQFF
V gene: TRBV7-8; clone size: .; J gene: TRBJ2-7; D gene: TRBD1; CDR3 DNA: TGTGCCAGCAGATCTCCGGGACAGGGGAACGAGCAGTACTTC; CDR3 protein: CASRSPGQGNEQYF
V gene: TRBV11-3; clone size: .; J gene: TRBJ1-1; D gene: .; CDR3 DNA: TGTGCCAGCAGCTCCCGGGGGTCGATGAACACTGAAGCTTTCTTT; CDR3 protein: CASSSRGSMNTEAFF
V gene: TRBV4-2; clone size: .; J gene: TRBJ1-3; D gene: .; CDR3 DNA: TGTGCCAGCAGCCAAGATCGACTGGGAAACACCATATATTTT; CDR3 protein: CASSQDRLGNTIYF
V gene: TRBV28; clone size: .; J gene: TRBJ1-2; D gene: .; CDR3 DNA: TGTGCCAGCAGTTGGGGGGGGCTGGCAGGCGGCTACACCTTC; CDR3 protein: CASSWGGLAGGYTF
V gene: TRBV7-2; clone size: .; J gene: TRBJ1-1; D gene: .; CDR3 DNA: TGTGCCAGCAGCTTAACACAGGAAGCTTTCTTT; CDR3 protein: CASSLTQEAFF
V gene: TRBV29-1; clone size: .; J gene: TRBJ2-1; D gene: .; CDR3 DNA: TGCAGCGGTACCGAGCAGCATTCCTACAATGAGCAGTTCTTC; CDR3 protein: CSGTEQHSYNEQFF
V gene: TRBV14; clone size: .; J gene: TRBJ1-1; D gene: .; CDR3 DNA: TGTGCCAGCAGCGAAATCGGGGCTGGCACTGAAGCTTTCTTT; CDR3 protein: CASSEIGAGTEAFF
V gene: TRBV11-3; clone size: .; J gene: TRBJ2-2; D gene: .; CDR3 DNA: TGTGCCAGCAGCCCCCATGGGGGCCTAACCGGGGAGCTGTTTTTT; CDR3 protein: CASSPHGGLTGELFF
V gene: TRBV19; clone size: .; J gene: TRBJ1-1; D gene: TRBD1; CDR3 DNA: TGTGCCAGTATCTCCCCGGGACAGGGGAACACTGAAGCTTTCTTT; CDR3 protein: CASISPGQGNTEAFF
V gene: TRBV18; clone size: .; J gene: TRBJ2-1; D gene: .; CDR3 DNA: TGTGCCAGCTCATCCGGGAGCGGCTACTCCTACAATGAGCAGTTCTTC; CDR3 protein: CASSSGSGYSYNEQFF
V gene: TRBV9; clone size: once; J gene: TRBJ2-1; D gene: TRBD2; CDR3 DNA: TGTGCCAGCAGCGTAGATAGCGGGAGGAGTAATGAGCAGTTCTTC; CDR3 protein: CASSVDSGRSNEQFF
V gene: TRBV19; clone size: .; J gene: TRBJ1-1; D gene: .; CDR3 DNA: TGTGCCAGTAGTGGACAGTTCACGAACACTGAAGCTTTCTTT; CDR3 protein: CASSGQFTNTEAFF
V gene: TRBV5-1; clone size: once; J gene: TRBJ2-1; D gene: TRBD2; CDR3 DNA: TGCGCCAGCAGCTCGGGGACTAGCGGGAGGGAGCAGTTCTTC; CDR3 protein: CASSSGTSGREQFF
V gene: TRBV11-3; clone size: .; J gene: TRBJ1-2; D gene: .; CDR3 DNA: TGTGCCAGCAGCGCGGCGGCAGGTCCTAACTATGGCTACACCTTC; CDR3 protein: CASSAAAGPNYGYTF
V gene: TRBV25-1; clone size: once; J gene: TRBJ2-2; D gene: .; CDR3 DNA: TGTGCCAGCAGTATCAGGGGATTGGCCGGGGAGCTGTTTTTT; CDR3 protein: CASSIRGLAGELFF
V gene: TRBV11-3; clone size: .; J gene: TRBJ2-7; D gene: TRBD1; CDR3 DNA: TGTGCCAGCAGCTCTTGGGACAGGGCTTCCTACGAGCAGTACTTC; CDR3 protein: CASSSWDRASYEQYF
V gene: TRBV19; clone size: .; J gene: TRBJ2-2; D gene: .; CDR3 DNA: TGTGCCAGTCGCGATAGGGGAACGGGGGAGCTGTTTTTT; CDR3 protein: CASRDRGTGELFF
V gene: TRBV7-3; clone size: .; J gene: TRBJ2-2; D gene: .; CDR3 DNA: TGTGCCAGCAGCCGGGAGTTCATGACCGGGGAGCTGTTTTTT; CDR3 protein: CASSREFMTGELFF
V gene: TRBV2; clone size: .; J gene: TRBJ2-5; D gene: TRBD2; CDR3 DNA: TGTGCCAGCAAGGAGGCTAGCGGGAGGGCCGAGACCCAGTACTTC; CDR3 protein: CASKEASGRAETQYF
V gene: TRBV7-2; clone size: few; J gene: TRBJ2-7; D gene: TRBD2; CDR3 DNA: TGTGCCAGCAGCTACCGGGAGGGCCGGGAGTACGAGCAGTACTTC; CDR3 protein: CASSYREGREYEQYF
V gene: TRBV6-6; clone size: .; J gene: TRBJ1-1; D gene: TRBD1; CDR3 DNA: TGTGCCAGCAGTTACCGACAGGGGACGAACACTGAAGCTTTCTTT; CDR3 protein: CASSYRQGTNTEAFF
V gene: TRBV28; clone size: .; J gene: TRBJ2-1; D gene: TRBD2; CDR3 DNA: TGTGCCAGCAGCCCCCCCGTACTAGCGGGAGTGATGAATGAGCAGTTCTTC; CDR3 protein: CASSPPVLAGVMNEQFF
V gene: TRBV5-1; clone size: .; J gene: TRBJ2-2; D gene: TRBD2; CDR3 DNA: TGCGCCAGCAGCTTGTCGGCTAGCGGAAATACCGGGGAGCTGTTTTTT; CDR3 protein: CASSLSASGNTGELFF
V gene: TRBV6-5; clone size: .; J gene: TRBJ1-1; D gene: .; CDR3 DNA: TGTGCCAGCAGCCTCACAGGACAGCAGGGAGAAGCTTTCTTT; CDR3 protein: CASSLTGQQGEAFF
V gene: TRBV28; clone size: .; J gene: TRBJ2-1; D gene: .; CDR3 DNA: TGTCTAACCCGGAGCCCTATGGAGCAGTTCTTC; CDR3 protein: CLTRSPMEQFF
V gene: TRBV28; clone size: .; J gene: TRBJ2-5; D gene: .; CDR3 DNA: TGTGCCAGCAGTTTAGGAGGGTACATAGAGACCCAGTACTTC; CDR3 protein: CASSLGGYIETQYF
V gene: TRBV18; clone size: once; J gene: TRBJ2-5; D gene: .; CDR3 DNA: TGTGCCAGCTCACCCCGACAGACCAACCAAGAGACCCAGTACTTC; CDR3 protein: CASSPRQTNQETQYF
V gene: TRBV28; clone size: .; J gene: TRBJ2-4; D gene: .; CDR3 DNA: TGTGCCAGCTGCGAGGGGCTCACGACCTTTTACTTC; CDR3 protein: CASCEGLTTFYF
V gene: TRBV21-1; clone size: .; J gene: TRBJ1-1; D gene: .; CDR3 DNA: TGTGCCAGCAGCAAAGAGGCCAGGGGGCGACCCTTTGGAGGCCTAATGAACACTGAAGCTTTCTTT; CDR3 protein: CASSKEARGRPFGGLMNTEAFF
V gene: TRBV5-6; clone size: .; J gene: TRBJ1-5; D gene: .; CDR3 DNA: TGTGCCAGCAGCTTGGGAAGGAATCAGCCCCAGCATTTT; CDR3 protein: CASSLGRNQPQHF
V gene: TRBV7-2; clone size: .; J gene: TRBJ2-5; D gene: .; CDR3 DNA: TGTGCCAGCAGCGAGGCCTGGGGGTCTGCCGCGTCCCAGTACTTC; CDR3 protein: CASSEAWGSAASQYF
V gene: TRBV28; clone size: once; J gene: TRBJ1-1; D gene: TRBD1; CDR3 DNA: TGTGCCAGCAGTTTTGGGACAGGGGCCCGTATGAACACTGAAGCTTTCTTT; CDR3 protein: CASSFGTGARMNTEAFF
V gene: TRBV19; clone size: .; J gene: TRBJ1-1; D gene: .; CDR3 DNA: TGTGCCAGTAGTCGTACCCCAGGAGGCACTGAAGCTTTCTTT; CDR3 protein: CASSRTPGGTEAFF
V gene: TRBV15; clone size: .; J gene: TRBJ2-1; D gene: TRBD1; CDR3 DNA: TGTGCCACCAGCAGAGTTCGCAGGGGGTCGAATGAGCAGTTCTTC; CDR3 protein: CATSRVRRGSNEQFF
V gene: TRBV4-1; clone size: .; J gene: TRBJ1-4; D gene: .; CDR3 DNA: TGCGCCAGCAGCCAAGATCGGAGAGGGGAAAAACTGTTTTTT; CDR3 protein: CASSQDRRGEKLFF
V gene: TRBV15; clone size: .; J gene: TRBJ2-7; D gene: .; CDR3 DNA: TGTGCCACCAGCAGGGGCCCTGGGGGCACCTACGAGCAGTACTTC; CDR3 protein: CATSRGPGGTYEQYF
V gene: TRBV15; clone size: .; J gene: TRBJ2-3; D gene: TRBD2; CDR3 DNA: TGTGCCACCAGCAGAGGGACTAGCGGGGTCACAGATACGCAGTATTTT; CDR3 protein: CATSRGTSGVTDTQYF
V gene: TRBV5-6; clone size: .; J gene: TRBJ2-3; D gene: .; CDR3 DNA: TGTGCCAGCAGCGTGTCTGACACAGATACGCAGTATTTT; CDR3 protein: CASSVSDTDTQYF
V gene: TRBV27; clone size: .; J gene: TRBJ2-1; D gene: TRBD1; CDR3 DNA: TGTGCCAGCAGCCCAGGGGGAAGCTCCTACAATGAGCAGTTCTTC; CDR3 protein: CASSPGGSSYNEQFF